These 8 T cell receptor beta chains were sequenced from one sample in a study of graft-versus-host responses after intestinal transplantation. The data were produced by immunoSEQ multiplex PCR, yet TCRdb's version contains in-frame clones alone and is incomplete. The data contain 15,000 to 18,000 clones, roughly a third of them seen just once; the ten biggest clones take up 3.7%. Source: alloreactive CD4+ T cells from a mixed lymphocyte reaction culture, taken before intestinal transplant. Subset indicated: CFSE-low proliferating T cells sorted from roughly six-day pre-transplant mixed lymphocyte reaction (GvH or HvG direction). The origin of the receptors is a human patient who received an intestinal transplant.

This clone turned up a few times. V gene TRBV6-6 combines with J gene TRBJ1-5, with unresolved D. The CDR3 length is 15 residues. The germline CDR1 and CDR2 sequences are MNHNY and SVGAGI (reference sequence). Trimming pared 2 bases from V and 4 bases from J, leaving 12 bases between. This chain's CDR3 is CASSYGFGRNQPQHF. CDR3 sequence (DNA): TGTGCCAGCAGTTACGGTTTCGGCCGTAATCAGCCCCAGCATTTT.

The V and J genes are TRBV7-3 and TRBJ1-2, with 7 bases fitting TRBD1. The CDR3 spans 13 residues. The germline V gene encodes CDR1 SGHTA and CDR2 FQGTGA. The J segment lost 2 bases and the V segment lost 3 bases, leaving 0 bases of the junction unmatched. This CDR3 is CASSLGQNYGYTF. The CDR3 DNA reads TGTGCCAGCAGCTTGGGACAGAACTATGGCTACACCTTC.

A note on this clone: The junction and the germline gene differ at one end; a read error may be behind it. The chain couples TRBV12-5 to TRBJ2-2; 13 positions agree with TRBD2. The germline gives CDR1 LGHNT, CDR2 FRNRAP. CDR3 length equals 18 residues. CDR3 protein: CARGLWGTGLAGAGELFF. The CDR3 nucleotides read TGTGCTCGTGGGCTGTGGGGGACCGGACTAGCGGGGGCCGGGGAGCTGTTTTTT.

The count of this clone is one. The chain uses TRBV6-5 and TRBJ2-7; possible D gene TRBD1, 5 bases. The CDR3 length is 13 residues. The V gene's germline CDR1 is MNHEY and CDR2 SVGAGI. The V and J ends lost 5 bases and 3 bases respectively, with 11 bases between them. The CDR3 reads CASSRGHRYEQYF. The CDR3 bases are TGTGCCAGCAGTCGTGGACATCGCTACGAGCAGTACTTC.

This clone was counted a few times. The chain combines TRBV6-6 with TRBJ1-5; D gene unclear. V was trimmed by 0 bases and J by 7 bases, leaving 13 bases between them. Germline V lookup: CDR1 MNHNY, CDR2 SVGAGI (reference sequence). The CDR3 is 15 residues long. Written as DNA, the CDR3 is TGTGCCAGCAGTTACTCGATTCCGGCACACCAGCCCCAGCATTTT. It codes for CASSYSIPAHQPQHF.

The chain is built from TRBV5-4 and TRBJ2-3; D is perhaps TRBD1 (5 bases). The V end lost 3 bases, the J end lost 2 bases, and 10 bases lay between the germline ends. There are 14 residues in the CDR3. Per the germline V gene, CDR1 is SGHNT and CDR2 is YYREEE (reference sequence). CDR3 sequence (DNA): TGTGCCAGCAGCTCCGGACAACCCACAGATACGCAGTATTTT. Its translation: CASSSGQPTDTQYF.

V is TRBV11-3 and J is TRBJ2-2; 9 nucleotides match TRBD2. V was pared by 3 bases and J by 3 bases, with 5 bases of the junction left unmatched. CDR1 and CDR2 from the germline V gene are SGHNT and YENEEA. The CDR3 has 16 amino acids. The CDR3 region has the DNA TGTGCCAGCAGCTTTCCGCTAGCGGGGCACACCGGGGAGCTGTTTTTT. This translates into CASSFPLAGHTGELFF.

V and J are TRBV9 and TRBJ1-1; perhaps TRBD1 as D (5 bases). V lost 3 bases and J 9 bases, leaving 18 bases between the germline ends. Germline V gives CDR1 SGDLS, CDR2 YYNGEE. This CDR3 is built from 14 residues. The CDR3 loop reads CASSGAGGQGKAFF. CDR3 nucleotide sequence: TGTGCCAGCAGCGGAGCCGGGGGTCAGGGAAAAGCTTTCTTT.